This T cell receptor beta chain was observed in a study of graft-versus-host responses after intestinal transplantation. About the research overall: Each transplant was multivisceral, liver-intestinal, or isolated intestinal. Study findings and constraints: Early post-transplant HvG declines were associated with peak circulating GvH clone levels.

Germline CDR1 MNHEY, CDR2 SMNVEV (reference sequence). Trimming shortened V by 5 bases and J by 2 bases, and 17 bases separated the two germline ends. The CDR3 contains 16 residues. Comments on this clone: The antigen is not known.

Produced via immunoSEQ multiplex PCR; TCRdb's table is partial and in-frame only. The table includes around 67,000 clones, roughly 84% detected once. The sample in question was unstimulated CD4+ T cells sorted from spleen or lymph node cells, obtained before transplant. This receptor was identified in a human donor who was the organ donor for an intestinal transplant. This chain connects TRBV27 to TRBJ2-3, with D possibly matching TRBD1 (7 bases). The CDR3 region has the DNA TGTGCCAGCAGTCCACAGGGGCGGGGTATCACAGATACGCAGTATTTT. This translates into CASSPQGRGITDTQYF.